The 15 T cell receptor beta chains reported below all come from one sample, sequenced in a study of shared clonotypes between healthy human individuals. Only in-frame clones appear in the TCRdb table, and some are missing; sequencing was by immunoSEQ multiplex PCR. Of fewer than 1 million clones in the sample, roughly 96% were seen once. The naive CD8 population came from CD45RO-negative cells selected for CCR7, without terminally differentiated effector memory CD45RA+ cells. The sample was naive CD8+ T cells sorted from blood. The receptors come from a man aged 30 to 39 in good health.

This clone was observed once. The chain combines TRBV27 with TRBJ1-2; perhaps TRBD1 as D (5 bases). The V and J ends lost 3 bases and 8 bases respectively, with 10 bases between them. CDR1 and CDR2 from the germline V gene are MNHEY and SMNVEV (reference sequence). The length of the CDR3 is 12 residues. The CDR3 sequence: CASSFSGFGYTF. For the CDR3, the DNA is TGTGCCAGCAGTTTTTCAGGGTTCGGCTACACCTTC.

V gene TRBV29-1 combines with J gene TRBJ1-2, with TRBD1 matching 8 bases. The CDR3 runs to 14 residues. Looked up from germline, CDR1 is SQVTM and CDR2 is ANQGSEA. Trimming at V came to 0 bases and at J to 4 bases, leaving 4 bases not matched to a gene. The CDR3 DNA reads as TGCAGCGTTGAAGATGGACAGGGAGTCTATGGCTACACCTTC. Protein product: CSVEDGQGVYGYTF. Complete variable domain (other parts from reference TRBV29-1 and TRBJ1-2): SAVISQKPSRDICQRGTSLTIQCQVDSQVTMMFWYRQQPGQSLTLIATANQGSEATYESGFVIDKFPISRPNLTFSTLTVSNMSPEDSSIYLCSVEDGQGVYGYTFGSGTRLTVV.

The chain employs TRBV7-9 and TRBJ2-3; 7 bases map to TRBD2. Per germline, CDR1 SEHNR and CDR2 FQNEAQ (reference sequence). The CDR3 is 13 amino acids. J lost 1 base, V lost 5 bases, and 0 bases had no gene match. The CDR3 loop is CASSTSGTDTQYF. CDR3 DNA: TGTGCCAGCAGCACTAGCGGCACAGATACGCAGTATTTT.

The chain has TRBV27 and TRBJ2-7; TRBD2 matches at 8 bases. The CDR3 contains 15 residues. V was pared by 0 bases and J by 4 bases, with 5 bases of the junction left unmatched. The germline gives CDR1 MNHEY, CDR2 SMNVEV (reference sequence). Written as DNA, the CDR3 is TGTGCCAGCAGTTTATCTGCGGGGGGAGGGTACGAGCAGTACTTC. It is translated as CASSLSAGGGYEQYF.

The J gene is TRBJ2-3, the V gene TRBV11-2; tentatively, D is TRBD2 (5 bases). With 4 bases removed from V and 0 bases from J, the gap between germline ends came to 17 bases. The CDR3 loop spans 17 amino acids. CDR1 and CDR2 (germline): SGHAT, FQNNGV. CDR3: CASSSFTGSLSTDTQYF. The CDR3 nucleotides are TGTGCCAGCAGCTCGTTCACGGGAAGCCTTAGCACAGATACGCAGTATTTT.

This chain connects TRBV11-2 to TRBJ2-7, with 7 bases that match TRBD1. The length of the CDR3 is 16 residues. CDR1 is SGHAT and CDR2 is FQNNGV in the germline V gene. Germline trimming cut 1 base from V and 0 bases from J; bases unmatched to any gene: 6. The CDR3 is CASSLGNRGNSYEQYF. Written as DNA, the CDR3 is TGTGCCAGCAGCTTAGGGAACAGGGGAAACTCCTACGAGCAGTACTTC.

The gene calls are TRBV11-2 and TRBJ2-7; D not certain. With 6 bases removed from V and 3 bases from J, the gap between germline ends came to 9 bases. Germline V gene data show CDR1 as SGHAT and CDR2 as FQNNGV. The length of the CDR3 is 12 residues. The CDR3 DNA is TGTGCCAGCAGGATGAATTACTACGAGCAGTACTTC. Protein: CASRMNYYEQYF.

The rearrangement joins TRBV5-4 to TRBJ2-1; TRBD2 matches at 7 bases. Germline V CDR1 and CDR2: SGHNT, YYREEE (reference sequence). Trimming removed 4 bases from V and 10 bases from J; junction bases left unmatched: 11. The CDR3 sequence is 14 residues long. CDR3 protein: CASSSTWGGDEQFF. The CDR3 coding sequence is TGTGCCAGCAGCAGTACGTGGGGGGGGGACGAGCAGTTCTTC.

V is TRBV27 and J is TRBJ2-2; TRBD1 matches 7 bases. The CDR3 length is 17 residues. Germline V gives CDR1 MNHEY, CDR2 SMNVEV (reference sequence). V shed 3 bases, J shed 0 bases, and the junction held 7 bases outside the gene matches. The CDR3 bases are TGTGCCAGCAGTTTCTTTCGGACAGGAGCGAACACCGGGGAGCTGTTTTTT. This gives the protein CASSFFRTGANTGELFF.

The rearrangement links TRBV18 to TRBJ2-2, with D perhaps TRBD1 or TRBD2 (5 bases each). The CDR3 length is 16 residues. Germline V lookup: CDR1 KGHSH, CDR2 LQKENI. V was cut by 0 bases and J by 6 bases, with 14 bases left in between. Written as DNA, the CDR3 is TGTGCCAGCTCACCACCGAAAATAGGGGACGCCGGGGAGCTGTTTTTT. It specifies CASSPPKIGDAGELFF.

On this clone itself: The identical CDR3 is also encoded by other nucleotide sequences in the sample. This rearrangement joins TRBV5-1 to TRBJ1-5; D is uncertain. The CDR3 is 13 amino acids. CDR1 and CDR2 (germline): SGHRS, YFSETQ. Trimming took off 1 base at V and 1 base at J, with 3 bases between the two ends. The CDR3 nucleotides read TGCGCCAGCAGCTTGAGGAGCAATCAGCCCCAGCATTTT. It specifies CASSLRSNQPQHF.

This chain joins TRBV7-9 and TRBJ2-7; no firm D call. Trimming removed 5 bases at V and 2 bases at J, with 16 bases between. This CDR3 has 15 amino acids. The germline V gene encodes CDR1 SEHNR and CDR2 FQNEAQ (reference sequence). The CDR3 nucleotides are TGTGCCAGCAGCCCCCCTGGTGCCCGAACCTACGAGCAGTACTTC. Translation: CASSPPGARTYEQYF.

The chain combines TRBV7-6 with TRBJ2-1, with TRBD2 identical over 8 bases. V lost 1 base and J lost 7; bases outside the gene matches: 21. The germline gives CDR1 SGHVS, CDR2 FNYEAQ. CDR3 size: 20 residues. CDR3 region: CASSLVATRGSGGRQNEQFF. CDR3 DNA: TGTGCCAGCAGCTTAGTAGCGACCCGAGGGAGCGGGGGAAGACAGAATGAGCAGTTCTTC.

Here the CDR3 DNA reads TGTGCCAGCAGCCTACACCAGGGGGGGCCAGATACGCAGTATTTT. Residues: CASSLHQGGPDTQYF. The rearrangement links TRBV28 to TRBJ2-3; perhaps D is TRBD1 or TRBD2 (7 bases each). The ends were cut back, 6 bases at V and 4 bases at J, with 17 bases in the middle. This CDR3 contains 15 residues. Germline CDR1 is MDHEN and CDR2 is SYDVKM.

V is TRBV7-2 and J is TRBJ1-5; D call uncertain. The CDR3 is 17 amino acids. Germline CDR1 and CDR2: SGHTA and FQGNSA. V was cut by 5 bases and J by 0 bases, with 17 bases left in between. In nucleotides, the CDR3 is TGTGCCAGCAGCCCTAACGGGTTGGCTTATAGCAATCAGCCCCAGCATTTT. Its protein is CASSPNGLAYSNQPQHF.